This T cell receptor (beta chain) was captured by sequencing in a study of stem cell transplantation in POMP-related autoinflammatory disease (dated by TCRdb to the early 2020s). Context from the whole study: According to the study's hypothesis, the TRB repertoire gets skewed because defective thymoproteasomes impair MHC class I-dependent CD8+ T-cell differentiation and positive selection. Before transplant, patients showed CD4+ naive T-cell skewing, low CD8+ T-cell proportions, and reduced T-cell cytokine secretion. High-throughput TRB sequencing assessed how POMP deficiency affects T-cell receptor beta repertoire diversity and CDR3 characteristics. Here is what the overall study found, with its caveats: Statistical significance for the trend toward lower diversity and increased clonality in PRAID patients was reached only for regulatory T cells. PRAID patients showed a restricted number of unique TRB V-J gene pairings. A trend toward lower TRB diversity and higher clonality was observed in PRAID patients across all analyzed T-cell subsets.

Sequences SGHDN (CDR1) and FVKESK (CDR2) are obtained from the germline V gene. V is cut by 0 bases and J by 0 bases, and the space between the germline ends is 2 bases. Its CDR3 holds 14 amino acids, cysteine through phenylalanine. Only the CDR3 DNA is retained, 42 bases long and in frame from the first base. The library was generated by the immunoSEQ multiplex PCR assay. Under the source paper's analysis protocol: Shannon entropy, which takes clonal size distribution into account, was used to quantify repertoire diversity. The Gini-Simpson index (Simpson_1-D) served as the measure of how unequally clonotypes were distributed. TCRdb re-hosts the immuneACCESS table, in-frame sequences only. Its copies lack some clones; in the studies checked, an unresolved V gene accounts for under half of them, and the cause for the rest is not known. Clone size and V and J calls were adopted from that table, with D and trimming inferred from the DNA. The sample table lists over 25,000 clones, 85% to 90% of them with a count of one. The ten largest clones add up to 0.72% of the sample.

This sample's time point label indicates: before hematopoietic stem cell transplant. PRAID featured prominent immunodeficiency alongside autoinflammation. Before TRB sequencing, the T-cell subsets, namely conventional T cells, CD8+ T cells, regulatory T cells, and T follicular helper cells, were sorted. Concerning this clone: Its binding antigen is unknown. Per-base qualities were not stored, and no clone one base away is much larger.

The source is a human donor with POMP-related autoinflammation and immune dysregulation (PRAID). Rearrangement joined TRBV14 to TRBJ2-2, with no confidently assigned D gene. Sequences were derived from CD4+ T cells from PBMCs, sampled before stem cell transplantation. This receptor carries the CDR3 CASSQDSNTGELFF. The nucleotide sequence is given as TGTGCCAGCAGCCAAGACTCGAACACCGGGGAGCTGTTTTTT.